The 3 T cell receptor beta chains below come from one sample, sequenced in a study of T cell responses to AZD1222 COVID-19 vaccine. Some clones are missing from TCRdb's copy, which holds only in-frame ones; the method was immunoSEQ multiplex PCR. The sample has 75,000 to 95,000 clones; 70% to 90% are singletons. Sequenced material: peripheral blood, taken on day 0 of AZD1222 vaccination. All receptors come from an adult in good health.

This clone was recorded only once. The J gene is TRBJ2-1, the V gene TRBV27; D is undetermined. This CDR3 comprises 12 residues. V dropped 7 bases and J dropped 3 bases, with 7 bases sitting between them. Per the germline V gene, CDR1 is MNHEY and CDR2 is SMNVEV (reference sequence). The CDR3 bases are TGTGCCAGCAAGGGCAGCTACAATGAGCAGTTCTTC. Amino acid sequence: CASKGSYNEQFF.

The CDR3 here is CSARRDTEAFF. CDR3 coding DNA: TGCAGTGCTAGAAGGGACACTGAAGCTTTCTTT. The V and J genes are TRBV20-1 and TRBJ1-1; D ambiguous. V dropped 2 bases and J dropped 3 bases, with 4 bases sitting between them. Germline values: CDR1 DFQATT, CDR2 SNEGSKA (reference sequence). The CDR3 is 11 residues long.

This clone has only a few counts. The rearrangement joins TRBV21-1 to TRBJ1-5. TRBV21-1 constitutes a pseudogene. CDR3 size: 16 residues. The CDR3 sequence is CASSKAVSGWAQPQHF. The CDR3 DNA reads TGTGCCAGCAGCAAAGCTGTTTCGGGATGGGCTCAGCCCCAGCATTTT.